The present T cell receptor beta chain was sequenced within a study of response to subunit inactivated influenza vaccine. Germline loops: CDR1 LGHNA, CDR2 YSLEER. This CDR3 spans 16 amino acids. V dropped 6 bases and J dropped 8; count of bases not matched to a gene: 12. TCRdb redid the calling of the RT-PCR reads with MiXCR, one entry per CDR3 protein. The table records a few hundred thousand distinct CDR3 sequences, 22% of them present only once. This clonotype appeared a few times. The specimen comprised PBMCs from blood, sampled less than 22 months after vaccination. The clonotype comes from a man aged 50-75 years who received an inactivated influenza vaccine. This chain uses TRBV4-3 with TRBJ1-4; 10 bases fit TRBD1. CDR3 DNA: TGCGCCAGCAGTCCGGGGACAGGGGCGCTAAGCGAAAAACTGTTTTTT. Protein: CASSPGTGALSEKLFF.